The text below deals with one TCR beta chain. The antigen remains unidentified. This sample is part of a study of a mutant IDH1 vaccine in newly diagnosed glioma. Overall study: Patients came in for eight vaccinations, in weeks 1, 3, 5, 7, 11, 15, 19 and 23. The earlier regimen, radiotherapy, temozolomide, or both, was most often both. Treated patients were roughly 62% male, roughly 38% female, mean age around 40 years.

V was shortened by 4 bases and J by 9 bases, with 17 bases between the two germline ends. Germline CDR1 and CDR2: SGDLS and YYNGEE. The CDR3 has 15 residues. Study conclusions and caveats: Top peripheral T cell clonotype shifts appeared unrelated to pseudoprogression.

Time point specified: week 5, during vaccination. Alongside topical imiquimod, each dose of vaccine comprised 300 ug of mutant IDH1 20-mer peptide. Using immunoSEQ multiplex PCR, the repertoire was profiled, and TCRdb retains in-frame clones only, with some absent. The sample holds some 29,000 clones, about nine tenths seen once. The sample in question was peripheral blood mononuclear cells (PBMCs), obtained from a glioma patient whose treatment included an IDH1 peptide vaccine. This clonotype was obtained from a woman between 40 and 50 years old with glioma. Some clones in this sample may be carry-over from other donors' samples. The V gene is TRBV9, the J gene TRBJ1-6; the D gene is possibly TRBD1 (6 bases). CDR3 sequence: CASSRTRDTGSPLHF. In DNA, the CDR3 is TGTGCCAGCAGCAGGACCCGGGACACGGGTTCACCCCTCCACTTT. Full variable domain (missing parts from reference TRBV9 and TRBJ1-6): DSGVTQTPKHLITATGQRVTLRCSPRSGDLSVYWYQQSLDQGLQFLIQYYNGEERAKGNILERFSAQQFPDLHSELNLSSLELGDSALYFCASSRTRDTGSPLHFGNGTRLTVT.